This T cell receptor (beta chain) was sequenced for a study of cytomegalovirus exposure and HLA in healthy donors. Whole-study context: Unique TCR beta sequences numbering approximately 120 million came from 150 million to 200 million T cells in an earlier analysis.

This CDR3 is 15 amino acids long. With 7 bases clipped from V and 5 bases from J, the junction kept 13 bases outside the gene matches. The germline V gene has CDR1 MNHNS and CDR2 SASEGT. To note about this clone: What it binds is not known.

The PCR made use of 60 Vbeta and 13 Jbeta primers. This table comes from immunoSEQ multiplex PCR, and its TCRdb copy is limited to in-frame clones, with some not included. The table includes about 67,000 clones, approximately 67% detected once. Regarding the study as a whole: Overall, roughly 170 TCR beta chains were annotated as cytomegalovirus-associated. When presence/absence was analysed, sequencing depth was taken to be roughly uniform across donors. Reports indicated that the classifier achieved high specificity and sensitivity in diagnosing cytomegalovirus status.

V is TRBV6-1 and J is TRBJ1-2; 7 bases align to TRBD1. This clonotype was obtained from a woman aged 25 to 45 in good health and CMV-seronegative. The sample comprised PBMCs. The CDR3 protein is CASIPSRDRLYGYTF. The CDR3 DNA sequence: TGTGCCAGCATCCCTTCCCGGGACAGACTTTATGGCTACACCTTC.